This T cell receptor beta chain came from a study of OX40 agonist ivuxolimab in advanced cancers. The CDR3 has 17 residues. Trimming shortened V by 0 bases and J by 1 base, and 13 bases separated the two germline ends. The germline CDR1 and CDR2 sequences are MGHRA and YSYEKL. The protocol was immunoSEQ multiplex PCR, while the TCRdb copy is restricted to in-frame clones and leaves out a portion. The sample holds tens of thousands of clones, approximately 89% seen once. The input for sequencing was CD4+ or CD8+ T cells sorted from blood, taken in a trial of the OX40 agonist ivuxolimab. The TCR comes from an adult with an advanced solid tumor such as melanoma, head and neck, liver or kidney cancer. This sequence joins TRBV4-1 and TRBJ2-4; a possible D gene is TRBD2 (5 bases). This CDR3 reads CASSQDAGLRAKNIQYF. DNA of the CDR3: TGCGCCAGCAGCCAAGATGCGGGTCTTAGGGCCAAAAACATTCAGTACTTC.